This is a list of T cell receptor beta chains from one sample in a study of OX40 agonist ivuxolimab in advanced cancers. Generated by immunoSEQ multiplex PCR, the TCRdb table keeps only in-frame clones and is missing some. The sample lists 55,000 to 80,000 clones; roughly 87% were seen once. The source material was CD4+ or CD8+ T cells sorted from blood, sampled in a trial of the OX40 agonist ivuxolimab. The receptors stem from an adult with an advanced solid tumor such as melanoma, head and neck, liver or kidney cancer. Each CDR3 is given with its conserved first and last residue. The D gene is left open where the match is weak. The size entry is marked missing in some rows and otherwise reads once, few, many or a size class.

TRBJ1-2 - TRBV5-1 - TGCGCCAGCAGCTTACAGGGTGGGGTTGCGATTGTGGATGGCTACACCTTC CASSLQGGVAIVDGYTF
TRBJ1-5 - TRBV18 TRBD1 TGTGCCAGCTCACAGGGGACAGGGGGCCAAAATAGCAATCAGCCCCAGCATTTT CASSQGTGGQNSNQPQHF
TRBJ2-7 - TRBV6-5 - TGTGCCAGCAGTTATGCGCAGGGGAGAGGAGAGCAGTACTTC CASSYAQGRGEQYF
TRBJ2-7 - TRBV6-5 - TGTGCCAGCAGTTACCTCTTAGGGCAGAACTACGAGCAGTACTTC CASSYLLGQNYEQYF
TRBJ1-4 - TRBV6-6 - TGTGCCAGCAGAACCTCGGTGAGAACTAATGAAAAACTGTTTTTT CASRTSVRTNEKLFF
TRBJ2-5 - TRBV27 TRBD2 TGTGCCAGCAGTCCCACTCGACTAGCGGGGGTTCCGTACCAAGAGACCCAGTACTTC CASSPTRLAGVPYQETQYF
TRBJ2-5 - TRBV5-6 - TGTGCCAGCAGCTTCGGGGGACAAGAGACCCAGTACTTC CASSFGGQETQYF
TRBJ2-7 - TRBV5-1 - TGCGCCAGCAGCTTGGAGGGAGGGGGACAGTCCTACGAGCAGTACTTC CASSLEGGGQSYEQYF
TRBJ2-1 - TRBV6-1 TRBD1 TGTGCCAGCAGTGCGCGGGACAGGGGGTACAATGAGCAGTTCTTC CASSARDRGYNEQFF
TRBJ2-4 - TRBV29-1 - TGCAGCGTTGACGGCCAGGGAGACATTCAGTACTTC CSVDGQGDIQYF
TRBJ1-5 - TRBV23-1 - TGCGCCAGCAGTCAATCTTACAGCAATCAGCCCCAGCATTTT CASSQSYSNQPQHF
TRBJ1-4 - TRBV15 - TGTGCCACCAGCAGCTCAGGAGCTCCCAGGGAAAAACTGTTTTTT CATSSSGAPREKLFF
TRBJ1-4 - TRBV15 TRBD1 TGTGCCACCAGCAGATTCTCAGGGGGCAGCGGTGAAAAACTGTTTTTT CATSRFSGGSGEKLFF
TRBJ2-1 once TRBV11-2 - TGTGCCAGCAGCTACGGAATTAAGAGGGATGAGCAGTTCTTC CASSYGIKRDEQFF
TRBJ1-6 - TRBV6-1 - TGTGCCAGCAGTGAAGCGTCCCCAGGAAATTCACCCCTCCACTTT CASSEASPGNSPLHF
TRBJ2-5 - TRBV7-2 - TGTGCCAGCAGCCAGACTAGTTTAGAGACCCAGTACTTC CASSQTSLETQYF
TRBJ1-6 - TRBV2 - TGTGCCAGCAGTGATTGGCAGCCAAATAATTCACCCCTCCACTTT CASSDWQPNNSPLHF
TRBJ1-2 once TRBV18 TRBD1 TGTGCCAGCTCACCGCCGGTACAGGGGGCTACTGGCTACACCTTC CASSPPVQGATGYTF
TRBJ1-5 - TRBV5-1 - TGCGCCAGCAGCGCAGGGATTGGCAATCAGCCCCAGCATTTT CASSAGIGNQPQHF
TRBJ1-5 - TRBV10-3 - TGTGCCTCCCAACAGGGTTACAATCAGCCCCAGCATTTT CASQQGYNQPQHF
TRBJ1-1 - TRBV2 - TGTGCCAGCAGCCTAAAGGGGACGGTAGTGAACACTGAAGCTTTCTTT CASSLKGTVVNTEAFF
TRBJ2-5 - TRBV5-1 TRBD1 TGCGCCAGCAGCCGACAGGGGGCTGGTGAAGAGACCCAGTACTTC CASSRQGAGEETQYF
TRBJ2-1 once TRBV6-1 TRBD2 TGTGCCAGCAGTGAACCGGCGGGAGGTGAGCAGTTCTTC CASSEPAGGEQFF
TRBJ2-1 few TRBV9 - TGTGCCAGCAGCGTAGCGATAGGCGGGCTCTATGAGCAGTTCTTC CASSVAIGGLYEQFF
TRBJ1-4 once TRBV5-5 - TGTGCCAGCAGCAAGAACAGGGTCGTAGGTGAAAAACTGTTTTTT CASSKNRVVGEKLFF
TRBJ1-5 - TRBV30 - TGTGCCTGGAGTGTGGGGCCAGATCAGCCCCAGCATTTT CAWSVGPDQPQHF
TRBJ2-3 - TRBV30 - TGTGCCTGGAACCTCGGGGGCTACACAGATACGCAGTATTTT CAWNLGGYTDTQYF
TRBJ1-5 once TRBV2 TRBD1 TGTGCCAGCAGAGTAAAACCGGGACAGGGGGTCAGTAATAGCAATCAGCCCCAGCATTTT CASRVKPGQGVSNSNQPQHF
TRBJ2-7 - TRBV10-3 - TGTGCCATCAGTGCCGTTGGGTCGGGGGAGCAGTACTTC CAISAVGSGEQYF
TRBJ1-1 few TRBV5-1 - TGCGCCAGCAGCTTGGACCTGAACACTGAAGCTTTCTTT CASSLDLNTEAFF
TRBJ1-3 - TRBV20-1 - TGCAGTGCTAGGATCAGAAACACCATATATTTT CSARIRNTIYF
TRBJ2-7 once TRBV28 - TGTGCCAGCGATCGGACCCGGGGATACGAGCAGTACTTC CASDRTRGYEQYF
TRBJ2-3 - TRBV29-1 - TGCAGCGTTGAAGTTGCGTGGAGCACAGATACGCAGTATTTT CSVEVAWSTDTQYF
TRBJ1-2 - TRBV5-1 - TGCGCCAGCAGCCCCGGACAGAACTATGGCTACACCTTC CASSPGQNYGYTF
TRBJ2-3 - TRBV5-6 - TGTGCCAGCACTTTTGAGGCCGGGGGGCTTAGCACAGATACGCAGTATTTT CASTFEAGGLSTDTQYF
TRBJ1-2 - TRBV6-5 - TGTGCCAGCAGTTACTCCCCGGTGGGAGGGGTCCATGGCTACACCTTC CASSYSPVGGVHGYTF
TRBJ2-1 - TRBV2 - TGTGCCAGCCGCAGGGAGCTTGGGAATGAGCAGTTCTTC CASRRELGNEQFF
TRBJ2-3 - TRBV19 - TGTGCCAGTAGTATCCAGCGGCCCACAGATACGCAGTATTTT CASSIQRPTDTQYF
TRBJ2-3 once TRBV30 - TGTGCCTGGAGTGTGGGGGCTTACACAGATACGCAGTATTTT CAWSVGAYTDTQYF
TRBJ1-2 - TRBV11-2 - TGTGCCAGCAGCCCGCGGCGCGCGGGCTACACCTTC CASSPRRAGYTF
TRBJ1-5 few TRBV7-2 - TGTGCCAGCAGCTTAGGCAGGTATAGCAATCAGCCCCAGCATTTT CASSLGRYSNQPQHF
TRBJ1-1 - TRBV9 - TGTGCCAGCAGCGCAGCCGTCTACACTGAAGCTTTCTTT CASSAAVYTEAFF
TRBJ1-1 - TRBV5-1 - TGCGCCAGCCAATCGGAGGTTGCAGGAAGGGCTTTCTTT CASQSEVAGRAFF
TRBJ1-1 few TRBV30 - TGTGCCTCGTCGATCGGTTGGTACACTGAAGCTTTCTTT CASSIGWYTEAFF
TRBJ2-5 - TRBV5-4 - TGTGCCAGCAGCTTGGTCCAGACTGAGACCCAGTACTTC CASSLVQTETQYF
TRBJ2-5 - TRBV19 - TGTGCCAGTAGTATTCGTGTGGGAGAGACCCAGTACTTC CASSIRVGETQYF
TRBJ2-7 once TRBV28 TRBD1 TGTGCCAGCAGTCCGAGGACAGGCCGTAACGAGCAGTACTTC CASSPRTGRNEQYF
TRBJ2-7 - TRBV4-2 - TGTGCCAGCAGCCAAGATCCGGCGACAGGCCTCTACGAGCAGTACTTC CASSQDPATGLYEQYF
TRBJ2-1 - TRBV28 TRBD1 TGTGCCAGCAGACCCGCCGCCGGACAGGGTTCCTACAATGAGCAGTTCTTC CASRPAAGQGSYNEQFF
TRBJ2-7 - TRBV6-5 - TGTGCCAGCAGTCCCTACAGGGATCAATTCTACGAGCAGTACTTC CASSPYRDQFYEQYF